This T cell receptor beta chain was identified during a study of immune heterogeneity within non-small cell lung tumors. This clonotype appeared many times. CDR1 SGDLS and CDR2 YYNGEE come from the germline V gene. The CDR3 runs 15 residues. Trimming left V 6 bases short and J 8 bases short, with 21 bases between. As template, the study used bulk tumor genomic DNA at roughly 550 ng per sample. Several biopsies were collected from each primary tumor during surgery. They were spaced as far apart as possible within the tumor mass. Curative surgical treatment was performed in patients who had newly diagnosed, untreated non-small cell lung cancer. The TCR beta CDR3 region was amplified by multiplex PCR employing 32 V and 13 J primers. TCRdb passed the multiplex PCR reads through MiXCR, listing each CDR3 protein once. This table holds 8,500 to 11,000 distinct CDR3 sequences, about a sixth found once.

The receptor was isolated from a man in his forties or fifties with non-small cell lung cancer. This chain connects TRBV9 to TRBJ2-1; possibly TRBD2 for D (7 bases). Input material: lung tumor tissue. The CDR3, as DNA: TGTGCCAGCACCAGATGGGGGGGGCAATACGATGAGCAGTTCTTC. Amino acid sequence: CASTRWGGQYDEQFF. The full variable domain, in which reference TRBV9 and TRBJ2-1 provide the parts outside the CDR3, is DSGVTQTPKHLITATGQRVTLRCSPRSGDLSVYWYQQSLDQGLQFLIQYYNGEERAKGNILERFSAQQFPDLHSELNLSSLELGDSALYFCASTRWGGQYDEQFFGPGTRLTVL.